What follows are 20 T cell receptor beta chains derived from one specimen sequenced in a study of post-analysis software for immune sequencing data. Study-level results: Five or six TRBV segments (TRBV5-6, TRBV5-1 and TRBV20-1 among them) occurred more frequently in patients than in controls.

Built from TCR beta cDNA, the libraries had unique molecular identifiers in them. Each CDR3 protein gets one entry after TCRdb re-called the PCR reads with MiXCR. There are 600,000 to 750,000 distinct CDR3 sequences in the sample; 55% to 70% occur only once, and 11% lies in the top ten. For these TCRs, the target antigens are not known. Sequencing was performed on blood. The source is a girl aged 2-9 years with multiple sclerosis.

The chain is built from TRBV12-3 or TRBV12-4 and TRBJ1-6; D may be TRBD1 (5 bases). V lost 4 bases, J lost 2 bases, and 12 bases lay in between. This CDR3 is 16 amino acids long. The CDR3 loop reads CASSWRGTAYNSPLHF. In nucleotides, the CDR3 is TGTGCCAGCAGTTGGAGGGGCACGGCCTATAATTCACCCCTCCACTTT.

The gene calls are TRBV6-5 and TRBJ2-5; D unclear. CDR3 size: 14 residues. V was trimmed by 6 bases and J by 5 bases, leaving 16 bases between them. Germline CDR1 and CDR2: MNHEY and SVGAGI. CDR3 DNA: TGTGCCAGCAGCCCTGGCGTAACGCGGGAGACCCAGTACTTC. Translating gives CASSPGVTRETQYF.

The chain has TRBV7-9 and TRBJ2-7; D remains unclear. V dropped 5 bases and J dropped 2 bases, with 16 bases sitting between them. The CDR3 runs to 15 residues. The V gene's germline CDR1 is SEHNR and CDR2 FQNEAQ (reference sequence). In nucleotides, the CDR3 is TGTGCCAGCAGCGGCCGGACGAGAGTCCCCTACGAGCAGTACTTC. This codes for CASSGRTRVPYEQYF.

A few counts support this clonotype. The genes are TRBV4-1 and TRBJ2-1; maybe TRBD1 (5 bases). The V end was cut by 5 bases, the J end by 8 bases, with 13 bases between. There are 13 residues in the CDR3. Germline V gene sequence: CDR1 MGHRA, CDR2 YSYEKL. The CDR3 region has the DNA TGCGCCAGCAGCTACTTTCAGGGATATGAGCAGTTCTTC. It is translated as CASSYFQGYEQFF.

This rearrangement joins TRBV20-1 to TRBJ1-4; 10 bases agree with TRBD1. Germline loops: CDR1 DFQATT, CDR2 SNEGSKA (reference sequence). CDR3 length equals 14 residues. After removal of 3 bases from V and 8 bases from J, the junction contained 6 bases not matched to a gene. CDR3 DNA: TGCAGTGCTAGGAAGGACAGGGGGATAGAAAAACTGTTTTTT. Translating it yields CSARKDRGIEKLFF.

This rearrangement joins TRBV6-5 to TRBJ2-7, with TRBD2 matching 8 bases. CDR3 size: 16 residues. CDR1 is MNHEY, CDR2 SVGAGI, per germline. V shed 6 bases, J shed 4 bases, and the junction held 14 bases outside the gene matches. The DNA for the CDR3 is TGTGCCAGCAGACCTAAGCCTGGACTAGCTGTTTACGAGCAGTACTTC. Residues: CASRPKPGLAVYEQYF.

This chain links TRBV2 with TRBJ2-7; 13 positions agree with TRBD2. The germline CDR1 and CDR2 sequences are SNHLY and FYNNEI. The CDR3 totals 14 residues. The ends lost 7 bases at V and 3 bases at J; junction bases unmatched: 3. The CDR3 reads CASKGTSGNYEQYF. CDR3 nucleotide sequence: TGTGCCAGCAAAGGGACTAGCGGGAACTACGAGCAGTACTTC.

This clonotype was counted only a few times. The rearrangement joins TRBV5-1 to TRBJ2-1; TRBD2 aligns across 7 bases. The germline V gene has CDR1 SGHRS and CDR2 YFSETQ. CDR3 length: 15 residues. Trimming cost V 4 bases and J 5 bases; bases outside gene matches: 9. CDR3 DNA sequence: TGCGCCAGCAGCCAGAGACTGGGAGGGAACAATGAGCAGTTCTTC. Its protein is CASSQRLGGNNEQFF.

V usage is TRBV2 and J usage is TRBJ1-4; no reliable D call. Germline CDR1 reads SNHLY; CDR2 reads FYNNEI. With 0 bases removed from V and 7 bases from J, the gap between germline ends came to 9 bases. There are 14 residues in the CDR3. This CDR3 reads CASSEARDFEKLFF. For the CDR3, the DNA is TGTGCCAGCAGTGAAGCCCGGGATTTTGAAAAACTGTTTTTT.

This CDR3 reads CASRGESPSSTEAFF. The CDR3 nucleotides are TGTGCCAGCAGGGGGGAGTCTCCCTCCAGCACTGAAGCTTTCTTT. The chain links TRBV2 to TRBJ1-1, with D tentatively TRBD1 (5 bases). Trimming removed 6 bases at V and 4 bases at J, with 18 bases between. CDR1 SNHLY and CDR2 FYNNEI come from the germline V gene. This CDR3 spans 15 amino acids. Filled out from reference TRBV2 and TRBJ1-1, the complete variable domain reads EPEVTQTPSHQVTQMGQEVILRCVPISNHLYFYWYRQILGQKVEFLVSFYNNEISEKSEIFDDQFSVERPDGSNFTLKIRSTKLEDSAMYFCASRGESPSSTEAFFGQGTRLTVV.

This clonotype was counted a few times. The chain employs TRBV7-2 and TRBJ2-3; D remains unclear. The V gene lost 5 bases and the J gene lost 4 bases, with 16 bases spanning the gap. Germline V gene lookup returns CDR1 SGHTA and CDR2 FQGNSA. This CDR3 comprises 15 residues. Written as DNA, the CDR3 is TGTGCCAGCAGCCCTGACATCCCCCGCGCAGATACGCAGTATTTT. Translated, it gives CASSPDIPRADTQYF.

The rearrangement joins TRBV29-1 to TRBJ2-5; D may correspond to TRBD1 or TRBD2 (5 bases each). The CDR3 runs to 14 residues. V was trimmed by 7 bases and J by 1 base, leaving 16 bases between them. Germline V gene sequence: CDR1 SQVTM, CDR2 ANQGSEA. The CDR3 loop is CSAGRRGFQETQYF. In DNA, the CDR3 is TGCAGCGCAGGGAGACGGGGATTCCAAGAGACCCAGTACTTC. The variable domain in full, completed from reference TRBV29-1 and TRBJ2-5, reads SAVISQKPSRDICQRGTSLTIQCQVDSQVTMMFWYRQQPGQSLTLIATANQGSEATYESGFVIDKFPISRPNLTFSTLTVSNMSPEDSSIYLCSAGRRGFQETQYFGPGTRLLVL.

This clonotype was observed a handful of times. The chain couples TRBV7-6 to TRBJ2-5; TRBD2 is a possible D gene (5 bases). CDR3 length: 13 amino acids. In germline, CDR1 is SGHVS, CDR2 FNYEAQ. V lost 3 bases and J 2 bases, leaving 7 bases between the germline ends. In DNA, the CDR3 is TGTGCCAGCAGCTTGTGGGAGCAAGAGACCCAGTACTTC. This translates into CASSLWEQETQYF. Based on the CDR3 plus reference TRBV7-6 and TRBJ2-5, the full variable domain is GAGVSQSPRYKVTKRGQDVALRCDPISGHVSLYWYRQALGQGPEFLTYFNYEAQQDKSGLPNDRFSAERPEGSISTLTIQRTEQRDSAMYRCASSLWEQETQYFGPGTRLLVL.

This sequence joins TRBV5-1 and TRBJ2-1; TRBD2 aligns across 10 bases. Germline CDR1 reads SGHRS; CDR2 reads YFSETQ. V lost 0 bases and J lost 6; bases outside the gene matches: 3. The CDR3 is 15 residues long. CDR3 in amino acids: CASSLEASGGNEQFF. The CDR3 coding sequence is TGCGCCAGCAGCTTGGAGGCTAGCGGGGGCAATGAGCAGTTCTTC.

The rearrangement uses TRBV6-5 and TRBJ1-6, with TRBD1 matching over 12 bases. The CDR3 loop spans 16 amino acids. CDR1 is MNHEY, CDR2 SVGAGI, per germline. Losses at the gene ends were 2 bases for V and 10 bases for J; bases not matched to a gene: 6. The CDR3 loop is CASSYPGTGGDSPLHF. CDR3 bases: TGTGCCAGCAGTTACCCTGGGACAGGGGGCGACTCACCCCTCCACTTT.

This clonotype was seen a handful of times. Written as DNA, the CDR3 is TGTGCCAGCAGTTTAACCAGCCAGGGGGCAGGTTATGGCTACACCTTC. It translates to CASSLTSQGAGYGYTF. The chain is built from TRBV28 and TRBJ1-2, with 8 nucleotides matching TRBD1. V shed 2 bases and J 5 bases; nucleotides not matched to a gene: 10. CDR1 is MDHEN and CDR2 is SYDVKM in the germline V gene. The CDR3 consists of 16 residues.

The chain recombines TRBV11-1 with TRBJ2-4, with D uncertain. The end of the DNA aligns better with TRBJ2-7, so the J call may be wrong. Germline CDR1 and CDR2: SGHAT and FQDESV (reference sequence). This CDR3 spans 14 amino acids. In DNA, the CDR3 is TGTGCCAGCAGCCCGTTCGGAGCGTTTCACGAGCAGTACTTC. Protein sequence: CASSPFGAFHEQYF.

The rearrangement links TRBV6-1 to TRBJ1-5; possible D gene TRBD1, 5 bases. CDR3 length equals 15 residues. V lost 6 bases to trimming and J lost 1 base, with 13 bases between them. Per germline, CDR1 MNHNS and CDR2 SASEGT. The CDR3 sequence: CASRGLAGSNQPQHF. For the CDR3, the DNA is TGTGCCAGCAGGGGACTTGCTGGGAGCAATCAGCCCCAGCATTTT.

The chain is built from TRBV5-1 and TRBJ2-5; no reliable D call. V was shortened by 3 bases and J by 2 bases, with 5 bases between the two germline ends. CDR1 and CDR2 from the germline V gene are SGHRS and YFSETQ. The CDR3 contains 12 residues. As DNA, the CDR3 is TGCGCCAGCAGCTATGCTCAAGAGACCCAGTACTTC. This codes for CASSYAQETQYF.

This chain joins TRBV11-2 and TRBJ2-7, with 12 bases fitting TRBD2. V lost 5 bases, J lost 1 base, and 15 bases stayed unmatched. Per the germline V gene, CDR1 is SGHAT and CDR2 is FQNNGV. The length of the CDR3 is 19 residues. CDR3 loop: CASSLLSSLLAGGSYEQYF. The CDR3 DNA is TGTGCCAGCAGCCTACTTTCCTCTCTACTAGCGGGAGGATCCTACGAGCAGTACTTC.